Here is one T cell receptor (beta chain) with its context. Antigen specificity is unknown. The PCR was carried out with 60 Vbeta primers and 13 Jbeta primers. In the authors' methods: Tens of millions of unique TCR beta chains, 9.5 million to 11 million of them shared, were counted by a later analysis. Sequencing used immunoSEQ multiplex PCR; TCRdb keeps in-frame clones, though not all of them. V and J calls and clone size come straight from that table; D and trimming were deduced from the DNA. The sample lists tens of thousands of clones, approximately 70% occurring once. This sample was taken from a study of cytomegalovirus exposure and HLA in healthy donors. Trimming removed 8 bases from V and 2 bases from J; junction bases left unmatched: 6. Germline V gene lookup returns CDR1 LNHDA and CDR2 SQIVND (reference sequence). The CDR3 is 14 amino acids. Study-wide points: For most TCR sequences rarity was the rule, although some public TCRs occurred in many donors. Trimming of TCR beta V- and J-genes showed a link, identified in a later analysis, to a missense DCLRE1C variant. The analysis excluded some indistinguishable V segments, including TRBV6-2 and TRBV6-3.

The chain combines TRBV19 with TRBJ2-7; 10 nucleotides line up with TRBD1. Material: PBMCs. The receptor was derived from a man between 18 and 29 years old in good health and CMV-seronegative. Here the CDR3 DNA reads TGTGCCAGTGCGGGACAGGGGCCCCCCTACGAGCAGTACTTC. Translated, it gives CASAGQGPPYEQYF.